What follows describes a single T cell receptor beta chain. Its antigen is currently unknown. The data stem from a study of PD-1 blockade in mismatch repair-deficient tumors. Study in general: Enrolled about 2013-2017, patients had progressing, pretreated mismatch repair-deficient cancers of 12 types.

The data were produced by immunoSEQ multiplex PCR, yet TCRdb's version contains in-frame clones alone and is incomplete. Found here are about 79,000 clones, 80% to 90% of them singletons; the top ten hold 5% to 7%. All patients were mismatch repair deficient, assessed by either PCR or immunohistochemistry. A few pembrolizumab responders had their TCRs sequenced. There are 13 residues in the CDR3. The germline CDR1 and CDR2 sequences are SQVTM and ANQGSEA. Trimming pared 8 bases from V and 0 bases from J, leaving 12 bases between. Study-wide results and limits: Tumor-resident clones, often undetectable pretreatment in blood, expanded then contracted after pembrolizumab.

This specimen consisted of peripheral blood, obtained 44 weeks after starting pembrolizumab. The clonotype originates from an adult with mismatch repair-deficient cancer. V is TRBV29-1 and J is TRBJ2-3, with D possibly matching TRBD1 (6 bases). In DNA, the CDR3 is TGCAGCCAAAAACAGGGTAGCACAGATACGCAGTATTTT. Encoded protein: CSQKQGSTDTQYF.